These T cell receptor beta chains were read from a single sample in a study of blood T cell repertoires in COVID-19. Produced via immunoSEQ multiplex PCR; TCRdb's table is partial and in-frame only. The repertoire includes about 220,000 clones, about 84% of them detected once, and 9.5% to 15% sits in the top ten. The sample was peripheral blood. These receptors originate from a human donor in a cohort sampled during active COVID-19. CDR3s include the opening cysteine and the closing phenylalanine or tryptophan. The size field is filled for only some rows; it gives once, few, many or a size class.

V	size	J	CDR3
TRBV9	NA	TRBJ2-1	CASSANNEQFF
TRBV7-3	NA	TRBJ1-4	CASSGGGTNEKLFF
TRBV7-2	NA	TRBJ2-1	CASSLGQAYNEQFF
TRBV5-1	NA	TRBJ2-7	CASSLGARGYEQYF
TRBV7-8	NA	TRBJ2-6	CASSSGQGGSGANVLTF
TRBV9	few	TRBJ2-7	CASSAGTGGWNEQYF
TRBV7-6	NA	TRBJ2-1	CASSLAGAPDEQFF
TRBV6-5	NA	TRBJ2-1	CASSLETGTGKFF
TRBV15	few	TRBJ1-3	CATSRLGRTGGNTIYF
TRBV6-2/TRBV6-3	NA	TRBJ2-1	CASSSAGTGLMNEQFF
TRBV5-1	NA	TRBJ1-1	CASSLDGGTEAFF
TRBV2	once	TRBJ1-6	CASTLDSSYNSPLHF
TRBV7-2	few	TRBJ1-1	CASSSLGGGRGWNTEAFF
TRBV5-4	NA	TRBJ2-3	CASSSQGLDTQYF
TRBV7-6	NA	TRBJ1-6	CASSSLQRNNSPLHF
TRBV24-1	NA	TRBJ1-3	CATNPGVCDTIYF
TRBV27	NA	TRBJ1-1	CASSSSGTGNTEAFF
TRBV5-8	NA	TRBJ2-3	CASSESDTQYF
TRBV4-1	NA	TRBJ1-5	CASSQVQYQPQHF
TRBV4-2	NA	TRBJ2-5	CASSQGEDPQETQYF
TRBV11-3	NA	TRBJ2-1	CASATGTSSYNEQFF
TRBV7-8	once	TRBJ2-2	CASSPGAGITTGELFF
TRBV2	NA	TRBJ1-5	CASRRGHNQPQHF
TRBV2	NA	TRBJ2-5	CASVSGTEQETQYF
TRBV5-1	NA	TRBJ2-7	CASSLVLAGGLISEQYF
TRBV2	NA	TRBJ1-1	CASSFSYRDSTEAFF
TRBV18	NA	TRBJ1-3	CASSPGQGVSGNTIYF
TRBV6-4	NA	TRBJ2-1	CASSDVGTSGHYNEQFF
TRBV11-3	NA	TRBJ2-1	CASSLDETENEQFF
TRBV7-2	NA	TRBJ1-2	CASSPQRDYGYTF
TRBV29-1	NA	TRBJ1-1	CSVLSSSYTEAFF
TRBV27	once	TRBJ2-6	CASGGTKAWRGFAANVLTF
TRBV6-1	NA	TRBJ2-7	CASSEDLSQHYEQYF
TRBV18	NA	TRBJ1-2	CASSPVRGPGYTF
TRBV7-2	NA	TRBJ1-5	CASSPGGGSQPQHF
TRBV24-1	NA	TRBJ2-7	CATSDPYEQYF
TRBV9	few	TRBJ2-7	CASSVNPDSYEQYF
TRBV10-3	NA	TRBJ2-1	CAISEGGLANEQFF
TRBV5-1	NA	TRBJ1-2	CASSSTTGAPWNGYTF
TRBV28	NA	TRBJ2-7	CASSSRVTGEQYF
TRBV4-1	NA	TRBJ1-2	CASSQVGGSGYTF
TRBV2	NA	TRBJ1-2	CAGGLGGGYTF
TRBV10-3	NA	TRBJ2-1	CAISESASREQFF
TRBV5-1	once	TRBJ2-2	CASTLRVANTGELFF
TRBV19	NA	TRBJ1-1	CASSIDPSNTEAFF
TRBV7-2	NA	TRBJ2-7	CASSLSGQGTHEQYF